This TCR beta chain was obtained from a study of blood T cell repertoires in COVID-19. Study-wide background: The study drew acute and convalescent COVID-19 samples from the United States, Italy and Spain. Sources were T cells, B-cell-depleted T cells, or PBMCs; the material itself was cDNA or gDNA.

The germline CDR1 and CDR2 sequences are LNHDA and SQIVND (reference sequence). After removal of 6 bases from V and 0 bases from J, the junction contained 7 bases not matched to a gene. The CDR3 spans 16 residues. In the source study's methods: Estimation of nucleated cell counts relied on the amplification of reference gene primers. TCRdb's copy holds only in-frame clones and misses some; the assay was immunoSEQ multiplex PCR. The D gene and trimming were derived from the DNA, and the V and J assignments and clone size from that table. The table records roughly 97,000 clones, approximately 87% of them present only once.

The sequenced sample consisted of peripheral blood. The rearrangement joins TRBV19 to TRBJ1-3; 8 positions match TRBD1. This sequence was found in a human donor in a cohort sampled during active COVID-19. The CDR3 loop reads CASRDRAKSSGNTIYF. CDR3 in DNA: TGTGCCAGTAGGGACAGGGCTAAGAGCTCTGGAAACACCATATATTTT.